This T cell receptor beta chain is drawn from a study of OX40 agonist ivuxolimab in advanced cancers. Study context: Partial responses were seen in three patients, one with hepatocellular carcinoma and two with cutaneous melanoma.

TCRdb's table, derived via immunoSEQ multiplex PCR, lists solely in-frame clones and lacks some. The sample lists about 64,000 clones, 75% to 95% seen once, with 4.5% to 5.5% in the top ten. Autoimmune disease history or systemic immunosuppression was exclusionary. With 5 bases removed from V and 7 bases from J, the gap between germline ends came to 30 bases. Germline values: CDR1 SGHVS, CDR2 FQNEAQ. The CDR3 runs to 19 residues. The material was CD4+ or CD8+ T cells sorted from blood, obtained in a trial of the OX40 agonist ivuxolimab. The clonotype comes from an adult with an advanced solid tumor such as melanoma, head and neck, liver or kidney cancer. The chain links TRBV7-8 to TRBJ2-1, with D perhaps matching TRBD1 or TRBD2 (5 bases each). The CDR3 region is CASSPGRSFDGPSRNEQFF. The CDR3 DNA follows: TGTGCCAGCAGCCCGGGACGTTCATTTGATGGGCCAAGCAGGAATGAGCAGTTCTTC.